A selection of T cell receptor beta chains follows, all from one sample in a study of OX40 agonist ivuxolimab in advanced cancers. Some clones are missing from TCRdb's copy, which holds only in-frame ones; the method was immunoSEQ multiplex PCR. The sample carries around 140,000 clones, just over 90% recorded once. Material: CD4+ or CD8+ T cells sorted from blood, obtained in a trial of the OX40 agonist ivuxolimab. Source of these receptors: an adult with an advanced solid tumor such as melanoma, head and neck, liver or kidney cancer. The conserved cysteine and the conserved F or W are not part of the CDR3 here.

CDR3 protein	J gene	CDR3 length	V gene
ASRLSGANVLT	TRBJ2-6	11	TRBV19
ASSLAGTSGQETQY	TRBJ2-5	14	TRBV7-2
ASSAGRDQPQH	TRBJ1-5	11	TRBV5-1
ASSPQGVGGSEKLF	TRBJ1-4	14	TRBV9
ASSRGGRNTEAF	TRBJ1-1	12	TRBV28
ASTRDGQPVDGYT	TRBJ1-2	13	TRBV2
ASLGANVLT	TRBJ2-6	9	TRBV28
ASSSTSGSFEQF	TRBJ2-1	12	TRBV7-9
ASSLRPGQGTYGYT	TRBJ1-2	14	TRBV28
ASSERESRYNEQF	TRBJ2-1	13	TRBV19
ASSVRVGGETQY	TRBJ2-5	12	TRBV5-1
ATSRVTFASADTQY	TRBJ2-3	14	TRBV15
ASSLETVSSYNEQF	TRBJ2-1	14	TRBV27
AIRLEGVETQY	TRBJ2-5	11	TRBV10-3
ASSPGGQTQY	TRBJ2-5	10	TRBV7-2
ASSLAPLVGDTQY	TRBJ2-3	13	TRBV7-6
ASSLGGQNTEAF	TRBJ1-1	12	TRBV5-1
ASSSRTGINTEAF	TRBJ1-1	13	TRBV7-9
ASRGETQY	TRBJ2-5	8	TRBV5-1
ASSLAGQDINTIY	TRBJ1-3	13	TRBV7-6
ASSLSGGAPNEQF	TRBJ2-1	13	TRBV28
ASSLSGSGANVLT	TRBJ2-6	13	TRBV5-4
ASSHGQRQTQY	TRBJ2-5	11	TRBV5-6
ASSQDRHNYGYT	TRBJ1-2	12	TRBV4-3
SVGMMNTEAF	TRBJ1-1	10	TRBV29-1
ASSWGDGNTEAF	TRBJ1-1	12	TRBV5-1
ASSQGTPDYEQY	TRBJ2-7	12	TRBV4-1
ASSGQNGRVYNEQF	TRBJ2-1	14	TRBV28
ASSPPTGYSYEQY	TRBJ2-7	13	TRBV7-8
SVALTGGDQPQH	TRBJ1-5	12	TRBV29-1
ASSKPRCYEQY	TRBJ2-7	11	TRBV21-1
ASSLRETQY	TRBJ2-5	9	TRBV5-6
ASSQGSPSGGYNEQF	TRBJ2-1	15	TRBV4-2
ASILRGEQY	TRBJ2-7	9	TRBV2
SAEKDEQF	TRBJ2-1	8	TRBV20-1
ASSLGTSGPYEQY	TRBJ2-7	13	TRBV11-1
ASIDTSTEKLF	TRBJ1-4	11	TRBV2
ASSYSGGDPGTEAF	TRBJ1-1	14	TRBV6-5
ASTVTGRGEKLF	TRBJ1-4	12	TRBV28
ASSSWGPAASHEQY	TRBJ2-7	14	TRBV7-8
ASSMGLAGVNEQF	TRBJ2-1	13	TRBV19
ASSQPGQLHIDEQF	TRBJ2-1	14	TRBV4-2
ASSFPNEKLF	TRBJ1-4	10	TRBV5-4
ASSIGRTGDEQY	TRBJ2-7	12	TRBV19
ASSLGQGAQVVNEAF	TRBJ1-1	15	TRBV5-1
ASSNGPSTGELF	TRBJ2-2	12	TRBV7-3
ASSLVGGYTGELF	TRBJ2-2	13	TRBV7-8
ASRQGNYNEQF	TRBJ2-1	11	TRBV19
ASSTRGAGGEETQY	TRBJ2-5	14	TRBV9